Shown below are 20 T cell receptor beta chains from a single sample sequenced in a study of human T cells and chemical hapten exposure. Regarding time point: patch test 1, 2 weeks after DPC sensitization. Described treatment: therapeutic diphenylcyclopropenone sensitization with weekly scalp DPC. A single record per CDR3 protein comes from TCRdb applying MiXCR to the RACE reads. This table has fewer than 150,000 distinct CDR3 sequences, about an eighth appearing once. Here the sequenced sample was whole blood, taken in connection with sensitization to the hapten diphenylcyclopropenone (DPC). The receptors stem from a man aged 18 to 29 with alopecia areata. Some clones in this sample may be carry-over from other donors' samples.

This rearrangement joins TRBV4-1 to TRBJ2-1; weak D call: TRBD2 (6 bases). Germline V lookup: CDR1 MGHRA, CDR2 YSYEKL. The CDR3 is 15 residues long. V was cut by 6 bases and J by 2 bases, with 14 bases left in between. CDR3 DNA sequence: TGCGCCAGCAGTTTCCGGGCGGGGACCTACAATGAGCAGTTCTTC. Protein product: CASSFRAGTYNEQFF.

The rearrangement links TRBV5-4 to TRBJ2-5; either TRBD1 or TRBD2 may fit D (6 bases each). Germline CDR1 reads SGHNT; CDR2 reads YYREEE (reference sequence). The CDR3 spans 14 residues. With 4 bases removed from V and 3 bases from J, the gap between germline ends came to 13 bases. The CDR3 coding sequence is TGTGCCAGCAGCCCGGCCGGGGGCGAAGAGACCCAGTACTTC. Translation gives CASSPAGGEETQYF. The full variable domain, its missing parts supplied by reference TRBV5-4 and TRBJ2-5, is ETGVTQSPTHLIKTRGQQVTLRCSSQSGHNTVSWYQQALGQGPQFIFQYYREEENGRGNFPPRFSGLQFPNYSSELNVNALELDDSALYLCASSPAGGEETQYFGPGTRLLVL.

The CDR3 DNA is TGTGCCAGCAGTTTAGAGGGAACGCAGTATTTT. Translated, it gives CASSLEGTQYF. The chain links TRBV12-3 or TRBV12-4 to TRBJ2-3; no clear D gene. The V gene lost 1 base and the J gene lost 9 bases, with 5 bases spanning the gap. CDR3 length: 11 amino acids.

The V gene is TRBV10-3, the J gene TRBJ1-1; D possibly corresponds to TRBD1 (5 bases). Trimming stripped 5 bases from V and 3 bases from J, with 13 bases between. CDR3 length: 14 residues. In germline, CDR1 is ENHRY, CDR2 SYGVKD. For the CDR3, the DNA is TGTGCCATCAGTTCGACAGTTACCGACACTGAAGCTTTCTTT. Its protein product is CAISSTVTDTEAFF.

The V and J genes are TRBV28 and TRBJ2-7; 7 positions agree with TRBD1. The V segment lost 6 bases and the J segment 3 bases; nucleotides outside the gene matches: 5. The CDR3 is made up of 13 amino acids. The germline CDR1 and CDR2 sequences are MDHEN and SYDVKM. The CDR3 DNA sequence: TGTGCCAGCAGAGGGGGCGGAGGCTACGAGCAGTACTTC. Protein sequence: CASRGGGGYEQYF.

The V and J genes are TRBV9 and TRBJ2-5; TRBD1 might be the D (6 bases). This CDR3 region has 13 residues. In germline, CDR1 is SGDLS, CDR2 YYNGEE. V gave up 3 bases and J gave up 4 bases, with 10 bases separating them. CDR3 amino acids: CASSGTVGETQYF. CDR3 nucleotide sequence: TGTGCCAGCAGCGGGACAGTTGGAGAGACCCAGTACTTC.

The chain has TRBV10-1 and TRBJ2-1, with TRBD1 as a possible D gene (5 bases). This CDR3 is 15 amino acids long. Trimming removed 5 bases from V and 3 bases from J, with 14 bases in between. The germline gives CDR1 WNHNN, CDR2 SYGVQD (reference sequence). As DNA, the CDR3 is TGCGCCAGCAGTAGGCGGACAACTAACTACAATGAGCAGTTCTTC. Its protein is CASSRRTTNYNEQFF.

This chain joins TRBV10-3 and TRBJ1-1, with D hard to call. Germline values: CDR1 ENHRY, CDR2 SYGVKD. Between the trimmed V and J ends, which lost 4 bases and 5 bases, there was a span of 17 bases. CDR3 length: 15 amino acids. CDR3 amino acids: CAISAVRALGTEAFF. CDR3 coding DNA: TGTGCCATCAGTGCAGTCCGGGCCCTGGGTACTGAAGCTTTCTTT.

This chain joins TRBV6-5 and TRBJ1-4, with TRBD1 as a possible D gene (6 bases). The CDR3 has 15 amino acids. V gave up 8 bases and J gave up 3 bases, with 16 bases separating them. Germline V CDR1 and CDR2: MNHEY, SVGAGI. The CDR3 loop is CASRRRSGANEKLFF. CDR3 in DNA: TGTGCCAGCCGCAGGAGGTCAGGGGCTAATGAAAAACTGTTTTTT.

In this sample, this clonotype turned up many times. The V and J genes are TRBV7-9 and TRBJ1-4; tentatively, D is TRBD1 (6 bases). The CDR3 runs to 15 residues. With 6 bases removed from V and 4 bases from J, the gap between germline ends came to 15 bases. CDR1 is SEHNR, CDR2 FQNEAQ, per germline (reference sequence). CDR3 DNA: TGTGCCAGCAGGCTGACAGGTTCGGTTAATGAAAAACTGTTTTTT. This codes for CASRLTGSVNEKLFF. The full variable domain, in which reference TRBV7-9 and TRBJ1-4 provide the parts outside the CDR3, is DTGVSQNPRHKITKRGQNVTFRCDPISEHNRLYWYRQTLGQGPEFLTYFQNEAQLEKSRLLSDRFSAERPKGSFSTLEIQRTEQGDSAMYLCASRLTGSVNEKLFFGSGTQLSVL.

This clonotype was observed a handful of times. This chain joins TRBV20-1 and TRBJ2-5; D gene uncertain. CDR3 length: 12 amino acids. Between the trimmed V and J ends, which lost 1 base and 0 bases, there was a span of 3 bases. CDR1 is DFQATT, CDR2 SNEGSKA, per germline (reference sequence). The CDR3 here is CSARVNQETQYF. The CDR3 DNA follows: TGCAGTGCTAGAGTTAACCAAGAGACCCAGTACTTC.

Details on this clonotype: One end of the junction fails to match germline, which may point to a read error. The CDR3 protein is CDSSLGGTDKETQYF. CDR3 nucleotide sequence: TGCGACAGCAGCTTGGGAGGGACAGACAAAGAGACCCAGTACTTC. The V call is TRBV5-1, the J call TRBJ2-5; tentatively, D is TRBD1 or TRBD2 (7 bases each). In germline, CDR1 is SGHRS, CDR2 YFSETQ. The CDR3 is 15 residues long.

This chain joins TRBV29-1 and TRBJ2-5, with D possibly TRBD1 on 6 matching bases. The CDR3 extends over 15 amino acids. The V end was cut by 4 bases, the J end by 5 bases, with 20 bases between. From germline, CDR1 is SQVTM and CDR2 ANQGSEA. The CDR3 region has the DNA TGCAGCGTTGGCAGGGACAAGGGCCTTCGGGAGACCCAGTACTTC. As protein: CSVGRDKGLRETQYF.

This clonotype came up a few times. V gene TRBV9 combines with J gene TRBJ2-3; no clear D. The V and J ends lost 0 bases and 2 bases respectively, with 10 bases between them. Germline assignment: CDR1 SGDLS and CDR2 YYNGEE. The CDR3 runs 15 residues. CDR3 DNA sequence: TGTGCCAGCAGCGTAGCTCCCCAGAACACAGATACGCAGTATTTT. Translating gives CASSVAPQNTDTQYF.

The DNA of the CDR3 is TGTGCCAGCAGCTTCTACCTCCAAGCTGAGCAGTTCTTC. It codes for CASSFYLQAEQFF. This chain joins TRBV7-2 and TRBJ2-1; D ambiguous. Trimming removed 3 bases from V and 9 bases from J, with 12 bases in between. The CDR3 has 13 amino acids. Germline V CDR1 and CDR2: SGHTA, FQGNSA.

This clonotype was observed many times. The chain joins TRBV4-3 to TRBJ2-3, with D possibly matching TRBD1 (5 bases). The germline V gene has CDR1 LGHNA and CDR2 YSLEER. The CDR3 sequence is 17 residues long. The V and J ends lost 0 bases and 1 base respectively, with 14 bases between them. The CDR3 nucleotides are TGCGCCAGCAGCCAAGATCTGGGGATAGGGGGCACAGATACGCAGTATTTT. Translation gives CASSQDLGIGGTDTQYF.

J is TRBJ2-7 and V is TRBV4-1; maybe TRBD2 (5 bases). The V gene's germline CDR1 is MGHRA and CDR2 YSYEKL. Trimming pared 4 bases from V and 3 bases from J, leaving 13 bases between. The CDR3 loop spans 14 amino acids. CDR3 amino acids: CASSPGEKVYEQYV. In DNA, the CDR3 is TGCGCCAGCAGCCCCGGGGAGAAGGTCTACGAGCAGTACGTC.

The CDR3 coding sequence is TGCGCCAGCAGCCAAGATTCTAACGGGGAGCTGTTTTTT. Translation: CASSQDSNGELFF. The chain carries TRBV4-3 and TRBJ2-2, with D hard to call. Germline V gene lookup returns CDR1 LGHNA and CDR2 YSLEER. The CDR3 totals 13 residues. With 0 bases removed from V and 7 bases from J, the gap between germline ends came to 6 bases.

The chain carries TRBV24-1 and TRBJ2-1, with TRBD2 identical over 16 bases. J lost 6 bases, V lost 9 bases, and 1 base had no gene match. The CDR3 runs 14 residues. Germline values: CDR1 KGHDR, CDR2 SFDVKD. CDR3 nucleotide sequence: TGTGCCACCGGGACTAGCGGGGGGGCCAATGAGCAGTTCTTC. Amino acid sequence: CATGTSGGANEQFF.

This chain connects TRBV6-5 to TRBJ1-5, with 7 bases identical to TRBD1. The CDR3 loop spans 14 amino acids. CDR1 is MNHEY, CDR2 SVGAGI, per germline. V lost 5 bases and J lost 2; bases outside the gene matches: 3. This CDR3 reads CASSDRVGNQPQHF. The DNA for the CDR3 is TGTGCCAGCAGTGACAGGGTTGGCAATCAGCCCCAGCATTTT.